This T cell receptor beta chain was retrieved from a study of blood T cell repertoires in COVID-19. Study background: PBMCs, B-cell-depleted T cells, or T cells provided the cDNA or gDNA that made up the material.

The V end was cut by 6 bases, the J end by 8 bases, with 22 bases between. Germline assignment: CDR1 SQVTM and CDR2 ANQGSEA. The CDR3 is 14 residues long. Profiled with immunoSEQ multiplex PCR; TCRdb holds only in-frame clones, not every one. Of 210,000 or so clones listed, roughly four fifths are singletons. Cohorts were determined from participant-reported clinical history. The sample taken for sequencing was PBMCs or T cells enriched from blood (not recorded which). The receptor's source is a woman aged 45-65 years who had been exposed to COVID-19. The V call is TRBV29-1, the J call TRBJ1-2; perhaps TRBD1 as D (6 bases). In DNA form, the CDR3 reads TGCAGCGTCACCCGATCACCCTCAGGGGACGGCTACACCTTC. Residues: CSVTRSPSGDGYTF. The entire variable domain, with the rest obtained from reference TRBV29-1 and TRBJ1-2, is as follows: SAVISQKPSRDICQRGTSLTIQCQVDSQVTMMFWYRQQPGQSLTLIATANQGSEATYESGFVIDKFPISRPNLTFSTLTVSNMSPEDSSIYLCSVTRSPSGDGYTFGSGTRLTVV.